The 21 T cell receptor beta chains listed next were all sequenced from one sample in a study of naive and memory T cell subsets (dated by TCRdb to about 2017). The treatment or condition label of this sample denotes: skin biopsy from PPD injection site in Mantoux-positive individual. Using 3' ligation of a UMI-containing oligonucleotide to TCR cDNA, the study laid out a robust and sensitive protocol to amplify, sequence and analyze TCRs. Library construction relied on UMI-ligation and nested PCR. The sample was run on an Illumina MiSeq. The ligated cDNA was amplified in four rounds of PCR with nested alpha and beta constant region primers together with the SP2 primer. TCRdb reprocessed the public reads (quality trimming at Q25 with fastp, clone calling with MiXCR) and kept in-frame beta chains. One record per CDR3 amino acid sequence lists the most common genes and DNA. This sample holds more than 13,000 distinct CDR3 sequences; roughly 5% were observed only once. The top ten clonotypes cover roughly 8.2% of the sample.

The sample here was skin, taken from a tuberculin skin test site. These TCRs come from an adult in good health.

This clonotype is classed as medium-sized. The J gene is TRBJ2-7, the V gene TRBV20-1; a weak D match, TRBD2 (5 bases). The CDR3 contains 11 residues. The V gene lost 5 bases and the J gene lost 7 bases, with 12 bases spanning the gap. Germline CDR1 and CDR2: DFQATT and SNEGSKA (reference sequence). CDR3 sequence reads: CSAHTWREQYF. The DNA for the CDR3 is TGCAGTGCTCACACCTGGAGGGAGCAGTACTTC.

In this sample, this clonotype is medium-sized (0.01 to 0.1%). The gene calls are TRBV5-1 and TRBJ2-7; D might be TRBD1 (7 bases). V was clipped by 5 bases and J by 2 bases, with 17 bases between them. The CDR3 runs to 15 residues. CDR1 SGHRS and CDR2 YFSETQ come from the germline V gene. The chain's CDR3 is CASRRGGDSTYEQYF. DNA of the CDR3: TGCGCCAGCAGACGAGGAGGGGACAGTACCTACGAGCAGTACTTC.

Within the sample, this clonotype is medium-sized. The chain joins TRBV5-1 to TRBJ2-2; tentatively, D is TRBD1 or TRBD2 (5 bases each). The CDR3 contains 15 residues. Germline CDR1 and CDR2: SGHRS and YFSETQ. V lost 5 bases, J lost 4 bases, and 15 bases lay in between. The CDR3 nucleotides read TGCGCCAGCAGAGTCGGGGCTTTTGGCACCGGGGAGCTGTTTTTT. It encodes CASRVGAFGTGELFF.

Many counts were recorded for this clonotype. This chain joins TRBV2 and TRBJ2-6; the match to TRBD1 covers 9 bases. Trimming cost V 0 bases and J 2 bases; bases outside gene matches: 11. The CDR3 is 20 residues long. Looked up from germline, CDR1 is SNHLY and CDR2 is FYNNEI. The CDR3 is CASSEALGTGLPPGANVLTF. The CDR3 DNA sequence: TGTGCCAGCAGTGAAGCGCTAGGGACAGGGCTCCCCCCTGGGGCCAACGTCCTGACTTTC.

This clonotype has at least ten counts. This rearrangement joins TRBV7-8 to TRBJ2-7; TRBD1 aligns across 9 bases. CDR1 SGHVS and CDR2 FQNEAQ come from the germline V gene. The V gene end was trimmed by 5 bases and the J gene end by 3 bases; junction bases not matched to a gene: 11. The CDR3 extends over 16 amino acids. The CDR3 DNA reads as TGTGCCAGCAGCCCCCATCCCGGGACAGGGAGCTACGAGCAGTACTTC. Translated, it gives CASSPHPGTGSYEQYF. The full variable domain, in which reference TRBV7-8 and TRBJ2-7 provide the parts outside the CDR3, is GAGVSQSPRYKVAKRGQDVALRCDPISGHVSLFWYQQALGQGPEFLTYFQNEAQLDKSGLPSDRFFAERPEGSVSTLKIQRTQQEDSAVYLCASSPHPGTGSYEQYFGPGTRLTVT.

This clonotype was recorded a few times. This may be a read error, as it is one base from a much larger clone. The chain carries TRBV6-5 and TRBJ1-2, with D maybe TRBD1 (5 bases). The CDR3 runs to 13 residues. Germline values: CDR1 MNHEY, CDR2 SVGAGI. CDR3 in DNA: TGTGCCAGCAGTTACAGCGGGACTAATGGCGACACCTTC. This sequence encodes CASSYSGTNGDTF.

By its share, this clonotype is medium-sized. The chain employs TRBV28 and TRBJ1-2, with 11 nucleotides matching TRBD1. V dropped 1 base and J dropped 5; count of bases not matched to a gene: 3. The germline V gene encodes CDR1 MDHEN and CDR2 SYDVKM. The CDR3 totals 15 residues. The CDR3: CASSLYGQGAYGYTF. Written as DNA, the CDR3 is TGTGCCAGCAGTTTATACGGACAGGGGGCGTATGGCTACACCTTC.

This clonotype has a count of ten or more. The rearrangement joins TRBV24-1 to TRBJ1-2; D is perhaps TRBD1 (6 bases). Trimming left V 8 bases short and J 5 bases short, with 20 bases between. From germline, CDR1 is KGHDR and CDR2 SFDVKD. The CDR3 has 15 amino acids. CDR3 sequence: CATILRQGTTYGYTF. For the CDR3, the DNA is TGTGCCACCATCCTCCGGCAGGGGACCACATATGGCTACACCTTC.

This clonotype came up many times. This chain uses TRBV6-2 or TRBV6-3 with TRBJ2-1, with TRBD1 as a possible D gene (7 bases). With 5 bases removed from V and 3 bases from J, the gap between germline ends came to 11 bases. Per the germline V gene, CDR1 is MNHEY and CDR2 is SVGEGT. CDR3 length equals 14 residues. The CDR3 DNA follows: TGTGCCAGCAGTGCGGGACAGAGCTACAATGAGCAGTTCTTC. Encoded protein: CASSAGQSYNEQFF.

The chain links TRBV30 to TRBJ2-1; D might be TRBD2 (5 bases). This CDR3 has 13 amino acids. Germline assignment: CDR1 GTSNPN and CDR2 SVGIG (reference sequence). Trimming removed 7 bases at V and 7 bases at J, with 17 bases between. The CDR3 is CAFLRGSANEQFF. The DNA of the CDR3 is TGTGCCTTCCTCCGAGGGAGCGCTAATGAGCAGTTCTTC.

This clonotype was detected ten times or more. CDR3: CASSFRGFNTEAFF. The CDR3 DNA reads as TGTGCCAGCAGTTTTAGGGGGTTCAACACTGAAGCTTTCTTT. The chain uses TRBV12-3 or TRBV12-4 and TRBJ1-1, with a tentative D call TRBD1 (6 bases). There are 14 residues in the CDR3. Trimming took off 3 bases at V and 2 bases at J, with 10 bases between the two ends.

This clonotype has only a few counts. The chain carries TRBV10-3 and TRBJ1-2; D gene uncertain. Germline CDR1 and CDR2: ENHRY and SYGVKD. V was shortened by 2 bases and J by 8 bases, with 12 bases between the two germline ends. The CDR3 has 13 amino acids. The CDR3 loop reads CAISEKVLVGYTF. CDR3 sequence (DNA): TGTGCCATCAGTGAGAAAGTTCTCGTGGGCTACACCTTC.

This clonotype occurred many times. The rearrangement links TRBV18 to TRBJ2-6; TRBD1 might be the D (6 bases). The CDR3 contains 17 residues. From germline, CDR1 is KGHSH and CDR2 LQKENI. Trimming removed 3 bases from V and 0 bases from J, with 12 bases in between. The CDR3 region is CASSPRQVDSGANVLTF. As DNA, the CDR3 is TGTGCCAGCTCACCCCGACAGGTAGACTCTGGGGCCAACGTCCTGACTTTC.

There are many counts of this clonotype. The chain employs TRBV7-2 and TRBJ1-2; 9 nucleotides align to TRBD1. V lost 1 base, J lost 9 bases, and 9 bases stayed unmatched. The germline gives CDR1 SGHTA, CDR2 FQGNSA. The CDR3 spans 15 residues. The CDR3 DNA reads TGTGCCAGCAGCTTAGAGAGGACAGGGGCCCATAGCTACACCTTC. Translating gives CASSLERTGAHSYTF.

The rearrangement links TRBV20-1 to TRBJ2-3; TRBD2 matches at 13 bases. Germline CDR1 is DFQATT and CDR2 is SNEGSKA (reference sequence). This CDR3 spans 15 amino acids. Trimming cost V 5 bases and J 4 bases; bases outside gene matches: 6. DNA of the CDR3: TGCAGTGCTGTTCGGACTAGCGGGAGACCAGATACGCAGTATTTT. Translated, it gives CSAVRTSGRPDTQYF.

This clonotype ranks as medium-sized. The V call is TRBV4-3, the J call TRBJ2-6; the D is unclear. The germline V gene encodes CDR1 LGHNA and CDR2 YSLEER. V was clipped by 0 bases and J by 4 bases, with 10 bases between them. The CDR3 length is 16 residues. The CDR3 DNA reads TGCGCCAGCAGCCAAGATTTCGGTACCGGGGCCAACGTCCTGACTTTC. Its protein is CASSQDFGTGANVLTF.

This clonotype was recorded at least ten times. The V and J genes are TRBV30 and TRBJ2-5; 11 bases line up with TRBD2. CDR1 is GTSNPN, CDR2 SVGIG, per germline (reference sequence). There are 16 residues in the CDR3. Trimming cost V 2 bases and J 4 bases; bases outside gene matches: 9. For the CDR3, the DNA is TGTGCCTGGAGTATCACCTATGGACTAGCGGGAGAGACCCAGTACTTC. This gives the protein CAWSITYGLAGETQYF. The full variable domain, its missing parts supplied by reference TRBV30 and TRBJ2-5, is SQTIHQWPATLVQPVGSPLSLECTVEGTSNPNLYWYRQAAGRGLQLLFYSVGIGQISSEVPQNLSASRPQDRQFILSSKKLLLSDSGFYLCAWSITYGLAGETQYFGPGTRLLVL.

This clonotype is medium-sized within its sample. For the CDR3, the DNA is TGTGCCAGCAGCGCGGGAGACTGGTCTGGGGGGGCCAACGTCCTGACTTTC. This encodes CASSAGDWSGGANVLTF. This chain uses TRBV9 with TRBJ2-6, with a weak D call TRBD2 (6 bases). There are 17 residues in the CDR3. The germline V and J ends were trimmed by 3 bases and 4 bases, with 17 bases remaining between them. The germline V gene encodes CDR1 SGDLS and CDR2 YYNGEE.

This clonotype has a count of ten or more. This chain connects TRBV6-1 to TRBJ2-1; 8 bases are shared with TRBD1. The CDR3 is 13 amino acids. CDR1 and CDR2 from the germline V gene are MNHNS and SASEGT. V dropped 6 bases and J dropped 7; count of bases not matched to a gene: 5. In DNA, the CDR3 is TGTGCCAGCAGCTTCGACAGGGGAAATGAGCAGTTCTTC. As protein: CASSFDRGNEQFF.

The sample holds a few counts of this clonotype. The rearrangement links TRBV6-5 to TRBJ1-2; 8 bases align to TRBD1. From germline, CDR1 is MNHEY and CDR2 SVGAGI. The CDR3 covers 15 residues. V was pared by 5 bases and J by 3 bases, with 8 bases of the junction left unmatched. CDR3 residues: CASSRGTGYYYGYTF. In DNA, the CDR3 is TGTGCCAGCAGTCGCGGGACAGGCTACTACTATGGCTACACCTTC.

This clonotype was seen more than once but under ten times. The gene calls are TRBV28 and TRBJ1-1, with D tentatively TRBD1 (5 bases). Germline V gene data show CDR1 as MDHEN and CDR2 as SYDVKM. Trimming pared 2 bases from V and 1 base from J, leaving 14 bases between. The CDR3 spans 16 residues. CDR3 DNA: TGTGCCAGCAGTTTAGGGGGGATGGGGAGGAACACTGAAGCTTTCTTT. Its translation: CASSLGGMGRNTEAFF.